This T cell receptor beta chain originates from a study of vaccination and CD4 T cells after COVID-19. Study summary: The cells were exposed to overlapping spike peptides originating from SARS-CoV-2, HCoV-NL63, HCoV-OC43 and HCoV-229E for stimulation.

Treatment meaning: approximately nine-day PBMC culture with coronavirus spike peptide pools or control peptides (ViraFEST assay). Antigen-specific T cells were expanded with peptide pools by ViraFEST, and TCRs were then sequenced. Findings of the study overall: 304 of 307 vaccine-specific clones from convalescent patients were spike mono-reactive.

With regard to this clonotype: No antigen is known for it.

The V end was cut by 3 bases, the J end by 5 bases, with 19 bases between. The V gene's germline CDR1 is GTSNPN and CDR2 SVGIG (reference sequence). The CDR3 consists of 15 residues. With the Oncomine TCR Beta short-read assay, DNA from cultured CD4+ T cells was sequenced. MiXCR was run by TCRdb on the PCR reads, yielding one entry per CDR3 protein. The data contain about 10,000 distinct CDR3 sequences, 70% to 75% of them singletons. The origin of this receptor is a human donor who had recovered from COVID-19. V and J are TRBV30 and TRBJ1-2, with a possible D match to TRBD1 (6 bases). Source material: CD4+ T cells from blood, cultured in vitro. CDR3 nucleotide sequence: TGTGCCTGGAGCACCCCTCAAGTGGGGGCGTATGGCTACACCTTC. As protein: CAWSTPQVGAYGYTF.